A selection of T cell receptor beta chains follows, all from one sample in a study of T cell repertoires in cytomegalovirus infection. TCRdb re-analysed the reads in MiXCR, keeping a single row per CDR3 protein. The table lists around 450,000 distinct CDR3 sequences, around 10% of them singletons. Sequenced material: PBMCs. The source is a human donor in good health (CMV status not recorded). Some clones in this sample may be carry-over from other donors' samples. Each CDR3 is given with its conserved first and last residue. A D gene is named only where the DNA matches it firmly. Only part of the rows carry a size: once, few, many, or a class if the clone is expanded.

>TRBJ1-4|-|TRBV7-2|many
TGTGCCAGCTCCAGGGGAAGCGGTGAAAAACTGTTTTTT
CASSRGSGEKLFF
>TRBJ1-2|TRBD1|TRBV5-4|-
TGTGCCAGCAGGGACAGGGTGGTCTATGGCTACACCTTC
CASRDRVVYGYTF
>TRBJ2-2|TRBD1|TRBV3-1|-
TGTGCCAGCAGCCCGACAGGGGTCTTAGGCCCCGGGGAGCTGTTTTTT
CASSPTGVLGPGELFF
>TRBJ2-1|TRBD2|TRBV5-1|-
TGCGCCAGCAGCGGTCCCGGTGGGACTACAAATGAGCAGTTCTTC
CASSGPGGTTNEQFF
>TRBJ2-2|-|TRBV12-3/TRBV12-4|-
TGTGCCAGCAGTTTACAGGGCGCAGGTGCCGGGGAGCTGTTTTTT
CASSLQGAGAGELFF
>TRBJ2-1|TRBD2|TRBV28|many
TGTGCCAGCAGTCTACCGACTAGCGGGGGATACAATGAGCAGTTCTTC
CASSLPTSGGYNEQFF
>TRBJ2-1|TRBD1|TRBV14|-
TGTGCCAGCAGCCTATTGGGACAGGGGTTTTCCTACAATGAGCAGTTCTTC
CASSLLGQGFSYNEQFF
>TRBJ2-7|TRBD2|TRBV10-3|-
TGTGCCATCAGTGGCCGGGGACTAGCGGAGACCTACGAGCAGTACTTC
CAISGRGLAETYEQYF
>TRBJ2-2|TRBD1|TRBV15|-
TGTGCCACCAGCCTGGACAGGGGGATGGAGGAGCTGTTTTTT
CATSLDRGMEELFF
>TRBJ1-2|TRBD1|TRBV12-3/TRBV12-4|-
TGTGCCAGCAGTGTCTCCGGGACAGGGGCTGGCTACACCTTC
CASSVSGTGAGYTF
>TRBJ1-3|-|TRBV2|few
TGTGCCAGCAGTCGGGACTTCAGCTCTGGAAACACCATATATTTT
CASSRDFSSGNTIYF
>TRBJ1-1|-|TRBV30|many
TGTGCCTGGAGTGTCGGGACCGGGAGGACTGAAGCTTTCTTT
CAWSVGTGRTEAFF
>TRBJ1-1|-|TRBV6-6|many
TGTGCCAGCAGTTACTCGAGCAGGGGAGGCTCTGAAGCTTTCTTT
CASSYSSRGGSEAFF
>TRBJ1-2|-|TRBV14|many
TGTGCCAGCAGCCAAGAGATCCATAACTATGGCTACACCTTC
CASSQEIHNYGYTF
>TRBJ2-2|-|TRBV7-2|many
TGTGCCAGCAGCTTCACAGGGGGGGAGCTGTTTTTT
CASSFTGGELFF
>TRBJ1-5|-|TRBV20-1|few
TGCAGTGCGGGGGTACTAGGGGGCAATCAGCCCCAGCATTTT
CSAGVLGGNQPQHF
>TRBJ2-7|TRBD1|TRBV27|-
TGTGCCAGCAGGAAACAGGGGCCCCTGAACGAGCAGTACTTC
CASRKQGPLNEQYF
>TRBJ1-5|-|TRBV20-1|many
TGCAGTGCTAAAGGACTGCGAGGCAATCAGCCCCAGCATTTT
CSAKGLRGNQPQHF
>TRBJ2-7|-|TRBV2|few
TGTGCCAGCAGTCTCGAAGGTGGGAGAACCCACGAGCAGTACTTC
CASSLEGGRTHEQYF
>TRBJ2-1|TRBD2|TRBV18|few
TGTGCCAGCTCACCCCCCTACAGACTAGCGGGGATCTACAATGAGCAGTTCTTC
CASSPPYRLAGIYNEQFF
>TRBJ2-1|TRBD2|TRBV15|few
TGTGCCACCAGCCAGACTAGCGGGGGGGGTGGTTTGACTGAGCAGTTCTTC
CATSQTSGGGGLTEQFF
>TRBJ1-1|-|TRBV12-5|many
TGTGCTAGTGGTCCGGGACGGAGACGCGCTTTCTTT
CASGPGRRRAFF
>TRBJ2-7|TRBD2|TRBV28|many
TGTGCCAGCAGTTTCGCCGGACTAGCGGGAGTGAATGACGAGCAGTACTTC
CASSFAGLAGVNDEQYF
>TRBJ2-7|-|TRBV18|-
TGTGCCAGCTCATCAGGAGGGTCCTACGAGCAGTACTTC
CASSSGGSYEQYF
>TRBJ2-1|TRBD2|TRBV6-5|many
TGTGCCTGTAGGCGGGAGGGGGGTTCGGGGCAGTTCTTC
CACRREGGSGQFF
>TRBJ1-5|-|TRBV19|many
TGTGCCAGTAGTTCAAGTGGCAATCAGCCCCAGCATTTT
CASSSSGNQPQHF
>TRBJ2-5|TRBD2|TRBV5-4|many
TGTGCCAGCAGCTTGTACTCTAGCGGGGAAGAGACCCAGTACTTC
CASSLYSSGEETQYF
>TRBJ2-3|TRBD2|TRBV11-3|-
TGTGCCAGCAGCAGCCGGACTAGCGGAACTGCGGCAGATACGCAGTATTTT
CASSSRTSGTAADTQYF
>TRBJ2-3|TRBD2|TRBV10-1|many
TGCGCCAGCAGTGAGGGAACTAGCGGTTATACGCAGTATTTT
CASSEGTSGYTQYF
>TRBJ1-4|-|TRBV7-2|many
TGTGCCAGCAGCTTAGCCACGGACAGACTGTTTTTT
CASSLATDRLFF
>TRBJ2-5|-|TRBV7-9|-
TGTGCCAGCAGCCACCTAGGGCTCGCCGAGACCCAGTACTTC
CASSHLGLAETQYF
>TRBJ2-3|TRBD1|TRBV2|few
TGTGCCATTACTCTGGGACAGGCGGCTAGCACAGATACGCAGTATTTT
CAITLGQAASTDTQYF